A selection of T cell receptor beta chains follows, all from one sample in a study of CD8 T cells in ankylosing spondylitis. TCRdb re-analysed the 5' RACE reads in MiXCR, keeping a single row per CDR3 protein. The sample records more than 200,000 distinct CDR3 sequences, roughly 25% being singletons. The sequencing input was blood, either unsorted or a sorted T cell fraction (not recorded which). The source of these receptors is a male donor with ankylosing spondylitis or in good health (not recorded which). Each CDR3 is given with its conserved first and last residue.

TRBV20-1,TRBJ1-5,CSAIPQNQPQHF
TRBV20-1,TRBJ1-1,CSAKQFRGRNTEAFF
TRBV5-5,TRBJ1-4,CASSPGTQQNEKLFF
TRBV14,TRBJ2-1,CASSHSGGLAVYNEQFF
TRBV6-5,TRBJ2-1,CASSSTSGGWNEQFF
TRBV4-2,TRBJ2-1,CASSQGTSGGGEQFF
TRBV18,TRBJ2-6,CASSSALAGGVNVLTF
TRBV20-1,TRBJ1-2,CSATRGQYGYTF
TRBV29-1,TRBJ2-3,CSAPLGAGAHDTQYF
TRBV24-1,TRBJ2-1,CATSDSRLAGGNEQFF
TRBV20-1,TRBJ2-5,CSALLGGQETQYF
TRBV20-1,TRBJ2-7,CSARAPVGDYEQYF
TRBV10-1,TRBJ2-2,CASSPDRGKSNTGELFF
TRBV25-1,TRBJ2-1,CASSDSRLYNEQFF
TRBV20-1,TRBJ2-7,CSARGLAGDEQYF
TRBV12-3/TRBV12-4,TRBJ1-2,CASSFRQGFGGYTF
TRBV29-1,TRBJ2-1,CSVDTGVDEQFF
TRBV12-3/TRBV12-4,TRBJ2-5,CASSQSGGAFGTQYF
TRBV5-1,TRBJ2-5,CASSLVGGQEETQYF
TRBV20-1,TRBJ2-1,CSAVRGSDNEQFF
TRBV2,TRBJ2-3,CARTDRGGTDTQYF
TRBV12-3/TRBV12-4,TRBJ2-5,CASSPPGVQETQYF
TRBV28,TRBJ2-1,CASSPDRVRSYNEQFF
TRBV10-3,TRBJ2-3,CASKTGVGTDTQYF
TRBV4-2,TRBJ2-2,CASSQWPAGTGELFF
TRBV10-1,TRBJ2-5,CASAARLQETQYF
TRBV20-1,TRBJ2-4,CSAREDRAKNIQYF
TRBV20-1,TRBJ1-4,CSASLIVGEKLFF
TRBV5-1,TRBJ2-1,CASSLLAGATDNEQFF
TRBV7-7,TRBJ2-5,CASSRTIGQGTRETQYF
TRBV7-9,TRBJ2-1,CASSLDRARNEQFF
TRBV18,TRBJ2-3,CASSPRRDSPRSTDTQYF
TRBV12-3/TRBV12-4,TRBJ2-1,CASSPIAARGNEQFF
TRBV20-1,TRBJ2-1,CSARRQGGYNEQFF
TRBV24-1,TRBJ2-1,CATSDSTSGGAGYNEQFF
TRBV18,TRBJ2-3,CASSPRDRGSDTQYF
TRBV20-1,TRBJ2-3,CSALDGTDTQYF
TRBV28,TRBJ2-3,CASSLGDLVGGYF
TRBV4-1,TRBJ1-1,CASSQDRRTEAFF
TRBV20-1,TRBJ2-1,CSAHVDPTRNEQFF
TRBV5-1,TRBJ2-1,CASSLRGSGGPYNEQFF
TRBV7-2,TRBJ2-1,CASSPRDGLPYNEQFF
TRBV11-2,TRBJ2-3,CASSLRFASADTQYF
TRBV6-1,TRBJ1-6,CASSDTTGAGRHSPLHF
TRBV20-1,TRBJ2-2,CSALTGSPNTGELFF
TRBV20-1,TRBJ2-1,CSASGGTGEKNEQFF
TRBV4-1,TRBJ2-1,CASSPEGTTWPYKYNEQFF
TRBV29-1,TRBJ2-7,CSVRGFTVEQYF
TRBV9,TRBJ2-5,CASSSLTGGKQETQYF
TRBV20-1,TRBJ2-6,CSARGDVGANVLTF
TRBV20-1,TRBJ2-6,CSVVRDGANVLTF